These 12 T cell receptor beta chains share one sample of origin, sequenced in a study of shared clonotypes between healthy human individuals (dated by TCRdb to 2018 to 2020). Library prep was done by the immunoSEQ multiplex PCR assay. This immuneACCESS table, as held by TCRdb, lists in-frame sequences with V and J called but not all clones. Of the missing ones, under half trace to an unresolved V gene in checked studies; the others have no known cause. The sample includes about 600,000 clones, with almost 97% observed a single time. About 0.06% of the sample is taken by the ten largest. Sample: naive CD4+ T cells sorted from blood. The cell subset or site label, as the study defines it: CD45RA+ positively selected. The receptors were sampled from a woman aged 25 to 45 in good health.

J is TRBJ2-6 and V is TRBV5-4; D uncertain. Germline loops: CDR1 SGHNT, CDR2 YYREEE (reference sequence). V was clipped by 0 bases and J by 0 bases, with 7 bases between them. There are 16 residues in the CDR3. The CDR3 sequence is CASSLGVGSGANVLTF. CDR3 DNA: TGTGCCAGCAGCTTGGGGGTGGGCTCTGGGGCCAACGTCCTGACTTTC.

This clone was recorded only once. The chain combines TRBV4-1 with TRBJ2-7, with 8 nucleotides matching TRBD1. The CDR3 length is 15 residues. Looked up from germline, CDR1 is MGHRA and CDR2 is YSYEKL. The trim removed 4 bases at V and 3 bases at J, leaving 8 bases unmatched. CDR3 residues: CASSRSTGEIYEQYF. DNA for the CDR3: TGCGCCAGCAGCCGCTCGACAGGGGAGATCTACGAGCAGTACTTC.

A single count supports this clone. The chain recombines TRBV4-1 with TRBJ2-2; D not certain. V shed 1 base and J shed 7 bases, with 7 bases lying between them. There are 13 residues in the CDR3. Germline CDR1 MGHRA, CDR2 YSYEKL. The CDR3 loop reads CASSQVWGGELFF. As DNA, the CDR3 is TGCGCCAGCAGCCAAGTTTGGGGCGGGGAGCTGTTTTTT.

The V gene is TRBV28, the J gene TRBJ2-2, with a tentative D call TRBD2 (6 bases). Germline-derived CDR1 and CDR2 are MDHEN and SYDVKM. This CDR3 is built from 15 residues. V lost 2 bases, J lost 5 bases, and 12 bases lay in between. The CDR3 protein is CASSLPGLLTGELFF. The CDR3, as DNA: TGTGCCAGCAGTTTACCCGGACTACTGACCGGGGAGCTGTTTTTT.

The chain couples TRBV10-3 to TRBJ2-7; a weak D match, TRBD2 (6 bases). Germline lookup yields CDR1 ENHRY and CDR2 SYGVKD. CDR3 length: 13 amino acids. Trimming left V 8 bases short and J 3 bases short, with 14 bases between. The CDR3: CAIRGLVDYEQYF. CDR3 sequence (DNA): TGTGCCATCCGGGGACTGGTTGACTACGAGCAGTACTTC.

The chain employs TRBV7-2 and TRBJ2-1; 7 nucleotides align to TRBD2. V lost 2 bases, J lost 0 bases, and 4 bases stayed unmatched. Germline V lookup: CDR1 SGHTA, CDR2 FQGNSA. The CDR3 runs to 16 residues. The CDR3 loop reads CASSLSGTHSYNEQFF. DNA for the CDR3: TGTGCCAGCAGCTTAAGCGGGACGCACTCCTACAATGAGCAGTTCTTC.

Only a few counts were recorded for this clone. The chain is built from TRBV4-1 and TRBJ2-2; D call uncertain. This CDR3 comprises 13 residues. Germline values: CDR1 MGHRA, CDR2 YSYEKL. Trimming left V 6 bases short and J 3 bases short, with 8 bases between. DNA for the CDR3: TGCGCCAGCAGGGGCAGAGACACCGGGGAGCTGTTTTTT. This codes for CASRGRDTGELFF.

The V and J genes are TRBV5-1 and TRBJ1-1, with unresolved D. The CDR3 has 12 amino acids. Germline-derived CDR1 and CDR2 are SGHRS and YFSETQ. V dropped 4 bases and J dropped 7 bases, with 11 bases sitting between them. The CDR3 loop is CASSGVGNEAFF. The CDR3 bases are TGCGCCAGCAGCGGGGTAGGTAATGAAGCTTTCTTT.

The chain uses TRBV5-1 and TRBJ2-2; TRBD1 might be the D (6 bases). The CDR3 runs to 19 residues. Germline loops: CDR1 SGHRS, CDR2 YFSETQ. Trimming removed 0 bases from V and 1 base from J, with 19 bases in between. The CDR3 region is CASSLGWYVQGMNTGELFF. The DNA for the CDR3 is TGCGCCAGCAGCTTGGGATGGTACGTGCAGGGGATGAACACCGGGGAGCTGTTTTTT. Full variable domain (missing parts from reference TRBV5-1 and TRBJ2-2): KAGVTQTPRYLIKTRGQQVTLSCSPISGHRSVSWYQQTPGQGLQFLFEYFSETQRNKGNFPGRFSGRQFSNSRSEMNVSTLELGDSALYLCASSLGWYVQGMNTGELFFGEGSRLTVL.

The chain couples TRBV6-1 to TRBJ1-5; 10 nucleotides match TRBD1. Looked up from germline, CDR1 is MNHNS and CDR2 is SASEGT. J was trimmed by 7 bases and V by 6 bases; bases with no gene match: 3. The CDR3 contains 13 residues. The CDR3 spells CASSGTGEQPQHF. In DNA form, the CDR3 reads TGTGCCAGCAGCGGGACAGGGGAGCAGCCCCAGCATTTT.

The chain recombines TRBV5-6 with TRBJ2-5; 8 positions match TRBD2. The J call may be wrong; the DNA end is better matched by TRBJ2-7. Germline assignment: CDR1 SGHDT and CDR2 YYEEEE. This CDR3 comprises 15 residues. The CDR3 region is CASSLGIGRGYEQYF. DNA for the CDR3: TGTGCCAGCAGCTTGGGGATCGGGAGGGGTTACGAGCAGTACTTC.

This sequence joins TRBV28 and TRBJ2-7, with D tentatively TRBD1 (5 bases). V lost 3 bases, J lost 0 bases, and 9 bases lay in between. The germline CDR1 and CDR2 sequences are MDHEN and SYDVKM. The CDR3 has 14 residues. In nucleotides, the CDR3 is TGTGCCAGCAGTTTCACAGGATACTCCTACGAGCAGTACTTC. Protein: CASSFTGYSYEQYF.